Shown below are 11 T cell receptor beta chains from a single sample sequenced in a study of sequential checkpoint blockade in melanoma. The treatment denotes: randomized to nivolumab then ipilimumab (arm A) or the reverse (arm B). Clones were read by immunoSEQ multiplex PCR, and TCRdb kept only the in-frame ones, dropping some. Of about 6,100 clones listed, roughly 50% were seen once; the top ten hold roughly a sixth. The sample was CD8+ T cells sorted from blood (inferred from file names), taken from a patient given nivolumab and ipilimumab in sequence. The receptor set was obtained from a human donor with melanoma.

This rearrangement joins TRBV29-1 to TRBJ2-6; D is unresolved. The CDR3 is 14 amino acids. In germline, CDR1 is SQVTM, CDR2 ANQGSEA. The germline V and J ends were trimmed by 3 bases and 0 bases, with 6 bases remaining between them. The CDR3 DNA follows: TGCAGCGTTGAGTGGCTCTCTGGGGCCAACGTCCTGACTTTC. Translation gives CSVEWLSGANVLTF.

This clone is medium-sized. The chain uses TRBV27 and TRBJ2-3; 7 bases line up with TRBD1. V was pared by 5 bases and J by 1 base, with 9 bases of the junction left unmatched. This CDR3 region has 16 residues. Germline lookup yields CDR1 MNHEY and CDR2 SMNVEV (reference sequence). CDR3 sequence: CASSPTGEFGTDTQYF. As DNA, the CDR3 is TGTGCCAGCAGTCCTACAGGGGAGTTTGGCACAGATACGCAGTATTTT.

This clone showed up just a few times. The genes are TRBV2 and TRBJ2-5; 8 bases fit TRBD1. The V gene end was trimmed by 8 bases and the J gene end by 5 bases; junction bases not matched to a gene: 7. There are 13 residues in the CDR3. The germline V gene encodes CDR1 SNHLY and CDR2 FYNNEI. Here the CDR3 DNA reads TGTGCCAGCGGACAGGGTTTAGGCGAGACCCAGTACTTC. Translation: CASGQGLGETQYF.

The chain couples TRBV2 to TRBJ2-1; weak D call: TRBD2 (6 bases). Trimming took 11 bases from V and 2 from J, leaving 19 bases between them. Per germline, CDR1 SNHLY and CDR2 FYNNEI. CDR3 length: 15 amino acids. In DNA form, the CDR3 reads TGTGCCTCTCGGGGGTTGATTGAGGCCTACAATGAGCAGTTCTTC. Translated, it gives CASRGLIEAYNEQFF. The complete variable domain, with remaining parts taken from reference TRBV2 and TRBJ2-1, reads EPEVTQTPSHQVTQMGQEVILRCVPISNHLYFYWYRQILGQKVEFLVSFYNNEISEKSEIFDDQFSVERPDGSNFTLKIRSTKLEDSAMYFCASRGLIEAYNEQFFGPGTRLTVL.

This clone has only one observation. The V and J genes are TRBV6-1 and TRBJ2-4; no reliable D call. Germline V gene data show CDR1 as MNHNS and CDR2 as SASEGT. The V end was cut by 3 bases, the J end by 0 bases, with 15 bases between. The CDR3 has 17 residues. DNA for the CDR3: TGTGCCAGCAGTGAGGTGGAGATCTTTCTAGCCAAAAACATTCAGTACTTC. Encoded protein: CASSEVEIFLAKNIQYF.

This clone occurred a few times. The CDR3 protein is CASSPRGSSYNEQFF. In DNA form, the CDR3 reads TGTGCCAGCAGCCCACGGGGGTCCTCCTACAATGAGCAGTTCTTC. The rearrangement joins TRBV6-5 to TRBJ2-1, with D tentatively TRBD2 (6 bases). Germline assignment: CDR1 MNHEY and CDR2 SVGAGI. CDR3 size: 15 residues. V was clipped by 6 bases and J by 0 bases, with 12 bases between them.

The CDR3 bases are TGTGCCAGCAGTTTATACGGCGGTGGCACAGATACGCAGTATTTT. Amino acids: CASSLYGGGTDTQYF. This chain links TRBV27 with TRBJ2-3; no reliable D call. V shed 1 base and J shed 1 base, with 9 bases lying between them. Germline V gene data show CDR1 as MNHEY and CDR2 as SMNVEV (reference sequence). The CDR3 covers 15 residues.

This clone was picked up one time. The chain's CDR3 is CASSESAAGGPHKQYF. CDR3 DNA: TGCGCCAGCAGTGAGTCCGCGGCGGGGGGACCCCACAAGCAGTACTTC. V usage is TRBV10-2 and J usage is TRBJ2-7; 8 nucleotides align to TRBD2. CDR1 WSHSY and CDR2 SAAADI come from the germline V gene. The ends lost 0 bases at V and 8 bases at J; junction bases unmatched: 12. The CDR3 length is 16 residues.

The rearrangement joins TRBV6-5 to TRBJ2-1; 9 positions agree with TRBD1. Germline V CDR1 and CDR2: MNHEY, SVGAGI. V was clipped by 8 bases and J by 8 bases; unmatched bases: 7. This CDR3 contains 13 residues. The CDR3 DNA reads TGTGCCAGCGAAGGGACAGGGAGCGATGAGCAGTTCTTC. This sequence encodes CASEGTGSDEQFF.

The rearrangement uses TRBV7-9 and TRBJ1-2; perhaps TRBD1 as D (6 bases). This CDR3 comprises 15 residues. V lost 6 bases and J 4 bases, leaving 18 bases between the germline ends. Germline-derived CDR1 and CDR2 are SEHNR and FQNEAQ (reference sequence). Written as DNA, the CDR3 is TGTGCCAGCAGTGAGCCGAGCAGGGGTGGCTATGGCTACACCTTC. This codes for CASSEPSRGGYGYTF.

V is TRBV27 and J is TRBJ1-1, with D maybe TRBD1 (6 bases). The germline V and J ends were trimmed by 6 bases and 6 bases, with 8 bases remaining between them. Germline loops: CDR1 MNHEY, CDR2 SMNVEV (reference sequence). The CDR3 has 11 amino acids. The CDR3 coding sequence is TGTGCCAGCAGGACAGGAGCTGAAGCTTTCTTT. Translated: CASRTGAEAFF.